Listed below are T cell receptor beta chains from one sample, sequenced in a study of cytomegalovirus exposure and HLA in healthy donors. The method was immunoSEQ multiplex PCR; TCRdb's version includes in-frame clones alone and lacks a portion of them. The sample gives roughly 100,000 clones, around four fifths of which show up once; less than 3.5% is in the top ten. The sequencing sample was made of PBMCs. The source is a middle-aged woman in good health and CMV-seronegative. CDR3s include the opening cysteine and the closing phenylalanine or tryptophan. D genes are given only for firm matches. Clone size, where shown, is once, few, many, or a class for clones that have expanded.

d_gene	abundance	v_gene	j_gene	CDR3nt	CDR3aa
NA	NA	TRBV5-1	TRBJ1-1	TGCGCCAGCAGCAGAACACCGGGACTCTCAACCTCTGAAGCTTTCTTT	CASSRTPGLSTSEAFF
TRBD1	few	TRBV5-1	TRBJ2-7	TGCGCCAGCAGCACGGGAGGACAGGGGGGACACGAGCAGTACTTC	CASSTGGQGGHEQYF
NA	few	TRBV6-6	TRBJ2-7	TGTGCCAGCAGCTCCACTACCGGGCCCCGGGGCGAGCAGTACTTC	CASSSTTGPRGEQYF
NA	NA	TRBV28	TRBJ2-5	TGTGCCGTACCTGGAGGGGGGGGGTACCAAGAGACCCAGTACTTC	CAVPGGGGYQETQYF
NA	NA	TRBV6-6	TRBJ1-5	TGTGCCAGCAGTTTACTATCCGATCAGCCCCAGCATTTT	CASSLLSDQPQHF
NA	NA	TRBV6-6	TRBJ1-1	TGTGCCAGCAGTCTACAAGGGAGGAACACTGAAGCTTTCTTT	CASSLQGRNTEAFF
NA	NA	TRBV21-1	TRBJ1-1	TGTGCCAGCAACAGTAACACTGAAGCTTTCTTT	CASNSNTEAFF
NA	few	TRBV6-1	TRBJ1-5	TGTGCCAGCAGTGTAGGGGCAGTTAATCAGCCCCAGCATTTT	CASSVGAVNQPQHF
NA	once	TRBV7-8	TRBJ2-7	TGTGCCAGCAGCTTAGAGGTCAGGGCCTACGAGCAGTACTTC	CASSLEVRAYEQYF
NA	NA	TRBV14	TRBJ2-7	TGTGCCAGCAGCCCGCGTAGCGGACAGCGGGGTTCTTACGAGCAGTACTTC	CASSPRSGQRGSYEQYF
TRBD2	NA	TRBV9	TRBJ2-5	TGTGCCAGCAGCGCCGGACTAGCGGAGACCCAGTACTTC	CASSAGLAETQYF
TRBD1	once	TRBV5-5	TRBJ2-2	TGTGCCAGCAGCCCGGGACAGGGACACGGGGAGCTGTTTTTT	CASSPGQGHGELFF
NA	NA	TRBV11-3	TRBJ2-1	TGTGCCAGCAGCACCAAGAGCGGACAGAGGGTGGATGAGCAGTTCTTC	CASSTKSGQRVDEQFF
TRBD2	NA	TRBV6-5	TRBJ2-7	TGTGCCAGCAGTTACATCCTAGCGGGAGTGCACGAGCAGTACTTC	CASSYILAGVHEQYF
TRBD1	NA	TRBV5-6	TRBJ1-5	TGTGCCAGCAGCTTGAGGACAGGACCTTATAGCAATCAGCCCCAGCATTTT	CASSLRTGPYSNQPQHF
NA	NA	TRBV5-3	TRBJ2-6	TGTGCCAGGACGCACAGGGAACTCACTGGGGCCAACGTCCTGACTTTC	CARTHRELTGANVLTF
NA	NA	TRBV30	TRBJ1-1	TGTGCCTGGAGTGTAGGACAGCCGACTGAAGCTTTCTTT	CAWSVGQPTEAFF
TRBD2	NA	TRBV6-5	TRBJ2-1	TGTGCCAGCATTTGGGGACTAGGTATCGATGAGCAGTTCTTC	CASIWGLGIDEQFF
NA	NA	TRBV5-1	TRBJ2-3	TGCGCCAGCAGCTTGGTTACGGGTTCCATCAACACAGATACGCAGTATTTT	CASSLVTGSINTDTQYF